This is a list of T cell receptor beta chains from one sample in a study of tumor T cells in aggressive B-cell lymphoma. The data were produced by immunoSEQ multiplex PCR, yet TCRdb's version contains in-frame clones alone and is incomplete. The data contain roughly 9,900 clones, approximately 85% of them singletons. The sequenced sample was tumor tissue. These receptors were taken from an adult with diffuse large B cell lymphoma. The CDR3 runs from the conserved cysteine through the conserved F or W. The D gene is left open where the match is weak. Clone size is shown for a subset of rows, as once, few, many or a class of expanded clone.

v_call: TRBV28
clone_size: NA
j_call: TRBJ1-1
d_call: NA
cdr3_nt: TGTGCCAGCGGGCCGAACACTGAAGCTTTCTTT
cdr3_aa: CASGPNTEAFF

v_call: TRBV6-5
clone_size: NA
j_call: TRBJ2-7
d_call: TRBD2
cdr3_nt: TGTGCCAGCAGGTCTGGGCCGGGACTATCCAACGAGCAGTACTTC
cdr3_aa: CASRSGPGLSNEQYF

v_call: TRBV6-1
clone_size: NA
j_call: TRBJ1-4
d_call: NA
cdr3_nt: TGTGCCAGCAGTGATAGTTTAAGTGAAAAACTGTTTTTT
cdr3_aa: CASSDSLSEKLFF

v_call: TRBV6-6
clone_size: once
j_call: TRBJ1-4
d_call: NA
cdr3_nt: TGTGCCAGCAGTCTTCGACAGGCGGCAACTAATGAAAAACTGTTTTTT
cdr3_aa: CASSLRQAATNEKLFF

v_call: TRBV9
clone_size: NA
j_call: TRBJ2-1
d_call: TRBD2
cdr3_nt: TGTGCCAGCAGCGTAGCGGCTAGCGGGAGCAATGAGCAGTTCTTC
cdr3_aa: CASSVAASGSNEQFF

v_call: TRBV6-1
clone_size: NA
j_call: TRBJ1-5
d_call: NA
cdr3_nt: TGTGCCAGCATGAAGGAGGGGAATCAGCCCCAGCATTTT
cdr3_aa: CASMKEGNQPQHF

v_call: TRBV7-9
clone_size: few
j_call: TRBJ2-7
d_call: NA
cdr3_nt: TGTGCCAGCAGCTTACCGGTGGCAGGAGGCTACGAGCAGTACTTC
cdr3_aa: CASSLPVAGGYEQYF

v_call: TRBV5-1
clone_size: NA
j_call: TRBJ1-2
d_call: NA
cdr3_nt: TGCGCCAGCAGCTTGAATCCAGGGGATGGCTACACCTTC
cdr3_aa: CASSLNPGDGYTF

v_call: TRBV11-2
clone_size: NA
j_call: TRBJ2-7
d_call: TRBD1
cdr3_nt: TGTGCCAGCAGCAGGGGGCGCGTCTACGAGCAGTACTTC
cdr3_aa: CASSRGRVYEQYF

v_call: TRBV18
clone_size: NA
j_call: TRBJ2-7
d_call: TRBD1
cdr3_nt: TGTGCCAGCTCGGCAAGACAGGGGGCGAACTACGAGCAGTACTTC
cdr3_aa: CASSARQGANYEQYF

v_call: TRBV7-9
clone_size: NA
j_call: TRBJ2-1
d_call: NA
cdr3_nt: TGTGCCAGCAGCTTAGTGGCAGGGCGTCATGAGCAGTTCTTC
cdr3_aa: CASSLVAGRHEQFF

v_call: TRBV6-1
clone_size: NA
j_call: TRBJ1-3
d_call: NA
cdr3_nt: TGTGCCAGCAGTGAAGCAGGCGGAAACTCTGGAAACACCATATATTTT
cdr3_aa: CASSEAGGNSGNTIYF

v_call: TRBV7-7
clone_size: NA
j_call: TRBJ2-3
d_call: NA
cdr3_nt: TGTGCTAGCAGCCCCCTCCCCACAGATACGCAGTATTTT
cdr3_aa: CASSPLPTDTQYF

v_call: TRBV7-9
clone_size: once
j_call: TRBJ2-7
d_call: TRBD1
cdr3_nt: TGTGCCAGCAGCTCAAGGATAAAGCCCGGGACAGGGGTCGAGCAGTACTTC
cdr3_aa: CASSSRIKPGTGVEQYF

v_call: TRBV6-1
clone_size: once
j_call: TRBJ1-2
d_call: NA
cdr3_nt: TGTGCCAGCCGGGACAACGGCTACACCTTC
cdr3_aa: CASRDNGYTF

v_call: TRBV10-3
clone_size: NA
j_call: TRBJ2-7
d_call: NA
cdr3_nt: TGTGCCATCAGTGAGGTATACGAGCAGTACTTC
cdr3_aa: CAISEVYEQYF

v_call: TRBV6-6
clone_size: NA
j_call: TRBJ2-3
d_call: NA
cdr3_nt: TGTGCCAGCAGTTACTTGGGGGGAGCGGTAACAGATACGCAGTATTTT
cdr3_aa: CASSYLGGAVTDTQYF

v_call: TRBV9
clone_size: NA
j_call: TRBJ2-6
d_call: TRBD2
cdr3_nt: TGTGCCAGCAGCCCAGGACTAGCGGGCCTTCCCTCTGGGGCCAACGTCCTGACTTTC
cdr3_aa: CASSPGLAGLPSGANVLTF

v_call: TRBV5-4
clone_size: NA
j_call: TRBJ2-7
d_call: TRBD1
cdr3_nt: TGTGCCAGCAGCTTACCCGGACAGGGGTACGAGCAGTACTTC
cdr3_aa: CASSLPGQGYEQYF

v_call: TRBV5-4
clone_size: NA
j_call: TRBJ2-7
d_call: TRBD2
cdr3_nt: TGTGCCAGCAGCCCGGGACTAGCGGGCATCTCCTACGAGCAGTACTTC
cdr3_aa: CASSPGLAGISYEQYF